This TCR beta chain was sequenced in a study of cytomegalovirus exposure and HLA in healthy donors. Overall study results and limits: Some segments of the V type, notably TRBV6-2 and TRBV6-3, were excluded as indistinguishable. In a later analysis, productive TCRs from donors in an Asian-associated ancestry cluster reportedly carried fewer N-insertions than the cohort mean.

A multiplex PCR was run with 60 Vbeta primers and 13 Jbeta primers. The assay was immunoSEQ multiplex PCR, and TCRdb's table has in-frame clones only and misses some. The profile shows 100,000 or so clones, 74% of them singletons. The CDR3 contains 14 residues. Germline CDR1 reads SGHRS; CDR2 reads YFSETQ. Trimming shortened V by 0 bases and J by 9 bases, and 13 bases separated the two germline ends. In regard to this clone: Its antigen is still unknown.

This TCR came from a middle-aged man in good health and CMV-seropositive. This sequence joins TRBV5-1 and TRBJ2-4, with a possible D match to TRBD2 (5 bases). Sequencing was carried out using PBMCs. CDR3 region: CASSLGVGEVIQYF. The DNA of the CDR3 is TGCGCCAGCAGCTTGGGGGTGGGAGAGGTCATTCAGTACTTC.